This T cell receptor (beta chain) was identified in a study of shared clonotypes between healthy human individuals. Findings and caveats of the study: Memory subsets generally showed lower estimated richness than naive subsets.

As for this clone: The target antigen is unknown.

Generated by immunoSEQ multiplex PCR, the TCRdb table keeps only in-frame clones and is missing some. The sample includes roughly 2.4 million clones, more than 90% of them seen just once. The CDR3 runs 13 residues. CDR1 and CDR2 (germline): MNHEY, SVGAGI. J lost 5 bases, V lost 6 bases, and 5 bases had no gene match. The sequence was obtained from a man between 18 and 29 years old in good health. The specimen was naive CD4+ T cells sorted from blood. Described subset: CD45RA+ positively selected. The chain employs TRBV6-5 and TRBJ1-2; the match to TRBD1 covers 8 bases. CDR3 in DNA: TGTGCCAGCAGCGGCAGGGGGCATTATGGCTACACCTTC. The encoded protein is CASSGRGHYGYTF.